This T cell receptor (beta chain) came from a study of T cells in Graves' hyperthyroidism and ophthalmopathy. Study-wide points: Blood held most thyroid clonotypes expanded above 0.001 frequency. Progression to ophthalmopathy was predicted a median of approximately seven months early.

Amplified TCR beta CDR3 regions derived from RNA transcripts. An initial round of RT-PCR targeting the TCR CDR3 relied on the HTBI primer set. TCRdb analysed the multiplex PCR reads with MiXCR anew, one entry per CDR3 protein. Of 650,000 to 800,000 distinct CDR3 sequences in the sample, roughly 46% are singletons; the top ten hold about 7.2%. Germline V gene sequence: CDR1 SGHTA, CDR2 FQGNSA. The CDR3 runs 16 residues. The junction had 9 bases not matched to a gene; V was cut back by 10 bases and J by 0 bases. Notes on this clonotype: Its target is not known.

This sequence joins TRBV7-2 and TRBJ2-6, with 7 bases matching TRBD1. The sequencing input was peripheral blood or thyroid tissue (not recorded which). The receptor was isolated from an adult man with Graves' disease, either hyperthyroidism or ophthalmopathy (not recorded which). The CDR3 DNA sequence: TGTGCCACCGCCGAGACAGGGAACTCTGGGGCCAACGTCCTGACTTTC. Translated: CATAETGNSGANVLTF.